This T cell receptor beta chain derives from a study of CD4 T cells in relation to SARS-CoV-2 and coronaviruses. Germline CDR1 is SGHKS and CDR2 is YYEKEE (reference sequence). V was clipped by 4 bases and J by 8 bases, with 15 bases between them. The CDR3 sequence is 13 residues long. The unexposed donors gave CD4+ T cells in about 2010-2019, prior to COVID-19. CD4+ T cells were isolated from the cells after more than nine days of culture. Sequencing used immunoSEQ multiplex PCR; TCRdb keeps in-frame clones, though not all of them. The table records approximately 17,000 clones, about 80% of them present only once. A word on this clone: Its antigen remains unidentified.

J is TRBJ1-2 and V is TRBV5-5; D not certain. What was sequenced was CD4+ T cells from PBMCs, cultured in vitro. This TCR was sampled from a human donor in good health. The CDR3 loop reads CASSPARVDGYTF. The DNA for the CDR3 is TGTGCCAGCAGCCCCGCCCGGGTCGACGGCTACACCTTC.